Listed below are T cell receptor beta chains from one sample, sequenced in a study of early T cells in non-severe SARS-CoV-2 infection. TCRdb called the 5' RACE reads again in MiXCR, with one record for every CDR3 protein. The profile shows 55,000 to 65,000 distinct CDR3 sequences, approximately 10% of them singletons. The sequenced sample was whole blood. The origin of the receptors is an adult who was a healthcare worker with PCR-confirmed SARS-CoV-2 infection or an uninfected control (not recorded which). CDR3s include the opening cysteine and the closing phenylalanine or tryptophan. The D gene is left open where the match is weak. The listing skips clone size in some rows; elsewhere it reads once, few, many or a size class.

abundance	d_gene	j_gene	v_gene	CDR3nt	CDR3aa
many	.	TRBJ2-7	TRBV3-2	TGTGCCAGCAGCGCCTCGGCAGCGGACGGAAGCTACGAGCAGTACTTC	CASSASAADGSYEQYF
.	.	TRBJ2-1	TRBV5-4	TGTGCCTTTCGACAGGAGTCCTACAATGAGCAGTTCTTC	CAFRQESYNEQFF
.	TRBD2	TRBJ2-1	TRBV6-7	TGTGCCAGCCATTACGCGGGGGTCACAGTTCAAAGCTCCTACAATGAGCAGTTCTTC	CASHYAGVTVQSSYNEQFF
many	.	TRBJ1-1	TRBV6-2/TRBV6-3	TGTGCCAGCGGTGAGGTCGTCCCGCCTGAAGCTTTCTTT	CASGEVVPPEAFF
.	TRBD2	TRBJ2-1	TRBV6-1	TGTGCCAGCAGCCTGAGCGGGGAGGCGTACAATGAGCAGTTCTTC	CASSLSGEAYNEQFF
many	TRBD1	TRBJ1-4	TRBV9	TGTGCCAGCAGCGTAGGGACAGGTGGTGAAAAACTGTTTTTT	CASSVGTGGEKLFF
.	.	TRBJ2-3	TRBV7-2	TGTGCCAGCAGCTCCCAGGTTACGGATACGCAGTATTTT	CASSSQVTDTQYF
many	.	TRBJ2-2	TRBV19	TGTGCCAGTAGGAGGACATTCGCGAACACCGGGGAGCTGTTTTTT	CASRRTFANTGELFF
many	TRBD1	TRBJ2-7	TRBV5-6	TGTGCCAGCAGCTTGAGGGGGACAGGGCTCGAGCAGTACTTC	CASSLRGTGLEQYF
many	TRBD2	TRBJ2-7	TRBV18	TGTGCCAGCTCACCGAACCGTACGGGGGGCTCCTACGAGCAGTACTTC	CASSPNRTGGSYEQYF
many	TRBD2	TRBJ2-7	TRBV6-2/TRBV6-3	TGTGCCAGCCTCCCAGCGGGGACCTCCTACGAGCAGTACTTC	CASLPAGTSYEQYF
many	.	TRBJ2-3	TRBV30	TGTGCCTGGTCCAGTAACACAGATACGCAGTATTTT	CAWSSNTDTQYF
many	TRBD1	TRBJ1-5	TRBV9	TGTGCCAGCAGCGTAGTGGGGACAGGGTCAACGGGCAATCAGCCCCAGCATTTT	CASSVVGTGSTGNQPQHF
many	.	TRBJ1-1	TRBV6-1	TGTGCCAGCAGTACCTGGGGGGGCCCTGAAGCTTTCTTT	CASSTWGGPEAFF
few	.	TRBJ2-3	TRBV29-1	TGCAGCGTTGAGAGTGGGCCTGTCACAGATACGCAGTATTTT	CSVESGPVTDTQYF
.	.	TRBJ2-1	TRBV7-6	TGTGCCAGCAGCTTATGGGGCGGTGAGCAGTTCTTC	CASSLWGGEQFF
many	TRBD2	TRBJ2-3	TRBV20-1	TGCAGTGCCTCCCCGGCGGGGGGGCACGGAGATACGCAGTATTTT	CSASPAGGHGDTQYF
few	TRBD2	TRBJ2-7	TRBV15	TGTGCCACCAGCAGGTACCGTCCTAGCGGGGGAGATGAGCAGTACTTC	CATSRYRPSGGDEQYF
few	.	TRBJ2-1	TRBV6-5	TGTGCCAGCAAGGGAGTTTCGATCTCCTACAATGAGCAGTTCTTC	CASKGVSISYNEQFF
many	.	TRBJ2-3	TRBV2	TGTGCCAGCAGTGTGGAGAGCACAGATACGCAGTATTTT	CASSVESTDTQYF
medium-sized	.	TRBJ2-3	TRBV5-5	TGTGCCAGCAGCTTGCAGGCGGGGTTAAGCACAGATACGCAGTATTTT	CASSLQAGLSTDTQYF
.	TRBD1	TRBJ2-1	TRBV11-2	TGTGCCAGCAGCTGGGACAGGGACAATGAGCAGTTCTTC	CASSWDRDNEQFF
many	.	TRBJ1-2	TRBV7-9	TGTGCCAGCAGCTTAGGCCCCTCCCATGTGCCCGATGGCTACACCTTC	CASSLGPSHVPDGYTF
few	TRBD1	TRBJ1-2	TRBV11-2	TGTGCCAGCAGCTTACCCCACGGACAGGGGGAAATGAAGAACTATGGCTACACCTTC	CASSLPHGQGEMKNYGYTF
many	.	TRBJ2-7	TRBV6-2/TRBV6-3	TGTGCCAGCAGTCCCAGGGGGGAGAACCGATCCCCGTACTTC	CASSPRGENRSPYF
many	.	TRBJ1-4	TRBV18	TGTGCCAGCTCACCGGTGGGGATAGAAGAAAAACTGTTTTTT	CASSPVGIEEKLFF
few	TRBD2	TRBJ2-1	TRBV5-1	TGCGCCAGCAGCGCTAGCGGGGGCTGGAATGAGCAGTTCTTC	CASSASGGWNEQFF
many	.	TRBJ2-5	TRBV7-2	TGTGCCAGCAGCTTAGCTTCGGGGGCAGAGACCCAGTACTTC	CASSLASGAETQYF
many	.	TRBJ2-2	TRBV5-5	TGTGCCAGCAGCTTGGAAGGACTGGCGACCGGGGAGCTGTTTTTT	CASSLEGLATGELFF
many	.	TRBJ1-6	TRBV2	TGTGCCAGCAGTGAGGGTTCAGGTAGTAATTCACCCCTCCACTTT	CASSEGSGSNSPLHF
.	.	TRBJ2-1	TRBV5-1	TGCGCCAGCAGCACCTCCGGGACAATATCCTACAATGAGCAGTTCTTC	CASSTSGTISYNEQFF
.	.	TRBJ1-1	TRBV29-1	TGCAGCGCCCTAACGACTGAAGCTTTCTTT	CSALTTEAFF
.	.	TRBJ1-5	TRBV6-5	TGTGCCAGCAGTACCCGACGGAATCAGCCCCAGCATTTT	CASSTRRNQPQHF
few	.	TRBJ2-4	TRBV7-2	TGTGCCAGCAGCTTTGCGCAGGGTAAAAACATTCAGTACTTC	CASSFAQGKNIQYF
many	.	TRBJ1-2	TRBV27	TGTGCCAGCAGTTTCCGACCGCAGGGGCGGTCGGACTATGGCTACACCTTC	CASSFRPQGRSDYGYTF
many	.	TRBJ2-6	TRBV12-3/TRBV12-4	TGTGCCAGTAAGGCCGGGACAAGACCCCTTTCTGGGGCCAACGTCCTGACTTTC	CASKAGTRPLSGANVLTF
medium-sized	.	TRBJ1-1	TRBV12-3/TRBV12-4	TGTGCCAGCAGTTTATTGGGGGGTACTGAAGCTTTCTTT	CASSLLGGTEAFF
.	.	TRBJ2-1	TRBV9	TGTGCCAGCAGCGTAACCTGGAATGAGCAGTTCTTC	CASSVTWNEQFF
.	.	TRBJ1-5	TRBV19	TGTGCCAGTAGTGCCGATCGAGGACGGCGCAATCAGCCCCAGCATTTT	CASSADRGRRNQPQHF
many	.	TRBJ1-4	TRBV15	TGTGCCACCAGCAGAGCCACACCGGGGGAAAAACTGTTTTTT	CATSRATPGEKLFF
many	.	TRBJ2-6	TRBV29-1	TGCAGCGTTTGGGTACCTGGGGCCAACGTCCTGACTTTC	CSVWVPGANVLTF
.	TRBD2	TRBJ2-3	TRBV5-1	TGCGCCAGCAGCCCGTCTTGGCGGGGGGGCACAGATACGCAGTATTTT	CASSPSWRGGTDTQYF
many	.	TRBJ1-1	TRBV20-1	TGCAGTGCTATAGGGATTGCTGAAGCTTTCTTT	CSAIGIAEAFF
.	.	TRBJ2-3	TRBV7-2	TGTGCCAGCAGCTCTCGTGGACAGCCCACAGATACGCAGTATTTT	CASSSRGQPTDTQYF
many	TRBD2	TRBJ2-1	TRBV20-1	TGCAGTGCTAGTAGGTCTAGCGGGGGAGGTGAGCAGTTCTTC	CSASRSSGGGEQFF
many	.	TRBJ1-1	TRBV2	TGTGCCAGCAGTTTAGGGGAAAGGACTGAAGCTTTCTTT	CASSLGERTEAFF
many	.	TRBJ2-7	TRBV20-1	TGCAGTGCCCGTAGTGGGGGCTACGAGCAGTACTTC	CSARSGGYEQYF
many	.	TRBJ2-7	TRBV2	TGTGCCAGCAAGGGTTACGAGCAGTACTTC	CASKGYEQYF
.	TRBD2	TRBJ2-5	TRBV20-1	TGCAGTGCTAGAGAACTAGCGGGCTCCCAAGAGACCCAGTACTTC	CSARELAGSQETQYF
few	TRBD1	TRBJ2-1	TRBV20-1	TGCAGCGCTAGAGATAGGGGGCGAGGCGATGAGCAGTTCTTC	CSARDRGRGDEQFF
.	.	TRBJ2-3	TRBV4-1	TGCGCCAGCAGCCAAGATCGTGGCAGACTTACCACAGATACGCAGTATTTT	CASSQDRGRLTTDTQYF